This passage covers 10 T cell receptor beta chains from one sample sequenced in a study of blood T cells in healthy people across ages. Primed by a sample-barcoded 5' primer and a J-beta primer mix, a second PCR proceeded for about 6 to 11 cycles. TCRdb called the 5' RACE reads again in MiXCR, with one record for every CDR3 protein. In the table there are about 1,400,000 distinct CDR3 sequences, approximately 59% of which are singletons. Input material: blood. All receptors come from a man between 18 and 29 years old in good health.

V usage is TRBV2 and J usage is TRBJ1-2; D gene unclear. V was trimmed by 3 bases and J by 2 bases, leaving 7 bases between them. Looked up from germline, CDR1 is SNHLY and CDR2 is FYNNEI. There are 13 residues in the CDR3. The CDR3 loop is CASSDRQNYGYTF. The CDR3 DNA reads TGTGCCAGCAGTGATCGGCAAAACTATGGCTACACCTTC.

This chain links TRBV7-9 with TRBJ2-7; D is unclear. CDR1 is SEHNR, CDR2 FQNEAQ, per germline (reference sequence). The CDR3 is 12 residues long. The ends were cut back, 4 bases at V and 8 bases at J, with 12 bases in the middle. CDR3 in DNA: TGTGCCAGCAGCTCTGACGGAGTTCAGCAGTACTTC. Translating it yields CASSSDGVQQYF.

The chain links TRBV7-2 to TRBJ2-5, with a weak D call TRBD1 (5 bases). Germline assignment: CDR1 SGHTA and CDR2 FQGNSA. CDR3 length: 15 amino acids. Trimming removed 5 bases at V and 5 bases at J, with 18 bases between. The CDR3 nucleotides are TGTGCCAGCAGCCCTATCCCAGGACACCGGGAGACCCAGTACTTC. It yields the protein CASSPIPGHRETQYF.

The J gene is TRBJ2-5, the V gene TRBV27; D remains unclear. Per the germline V gene, CDR1 is MNHEY and CDR2 is SMNVEV (reference sequence). Between the trimmed V and J ends, which lost 3 bases and 7 bases, there was a span of 18 bases. This CDR3 comprises 15 residues. The CDR3 region is CASSFSTGSVGTQYF. The CDR3 DNA reads as TGTGCCAGCAGTTTTTCGACCGGGTCCGTAGGGACCCAGTACTTC.

The chain joins TRBV3-1 to TRBJ2-3; tentatively, D is TRBD2 (6 bases). With 0 bases removed from V and 6 bases from J, the gap between germline ends came to 16 bases. The CDR3 extends over 16 amino acids. Germline assignment: CDR1 LGHDT and CDR2 YNNKEL (reference sequence). The CDR3 DNA reads as TGTGCCAGCAGCCAAGATTCTTCTAGTGGGAGGGATACGCAGTATTTT. Its translation is CASSQDSSSGRDTQYF.

The chain joins TRBV7-9 to TRBJ2-2; tentative D call: TRBD1 (6 bases). Germline V gene sequence: CDR1 SEHNR, CDR2 FQNEAQ (reference sequence). Trimming left V 9 bases short and J 0 bases short, with 8 bases between. The CDR3 contains 13 residues. In DNA form, the CDR3 reads TGTGCCAGACAGGGCTCGAACACCGGGGAGCTGTTTTTT. It specifies CARQGSNTGELFF.

The chain carries TRBV5-6 and TRBJ1-2; D may be TRBD1 (6 bases). CDR1 and CDR2 (germline): SGHDT, YYEEEE. Trimming pared 0 bases from V and 4 bases from J, leaving 16 bases between. This CDR3 has 16 residues. The CDR3 is CASSLVAGGFGYGYTF. Here the CDR3 DNA reads TGTGCCAGCAGCTTGGTCGCGGGGGGCTTCGGCTATGGCTACACCTTC.

This chain connects TRBV12-3 or TRBV12-4 to TRBJ2-1, with 7 positions matching TRBD1. Trimming at V came to 1 base and at J to 6 bases, leaving 9 bases not matched to a gene. The CDR3 spans 16 residues. The CDR3 bases are TGTGCCAGCAGTTTAGAGTTCCGGCCAGGGGGCAATGAGCAGTTCTTC. Protein product: CASSLEFRPGGNEQFF.

This sequence joins TRBV14 and TRBJ2-1; D is possibly TRBD1 or TRBD2 (6 bases each). Trimming took 0 bases from V and 13 from J, leaving 22 bases between them. The length of the CDR3 is 16 residues. Germline assignment: CDR1 SGHDN and CDR2 FVKESK. CDR3 residues: CASSQDLIQRGGYQFF. CDR3 in DNA: TGTGCCAGCAGCCAAGATCTTATACAACGAGGGGGGTATCAGTTCTTC.

The chain carries TRBV9 and TRBJ1-1; maybe TRBD1 (5 bases). This CDR3 is 14 amino acids long. Germline V gene data show CDR1 as SGDLS and CDR2 as YYNGEE. V lost 0 bases, J lost 4 bases, and 10 bases lay in between. The DNA of the CDR3 is TGTGCCAGCAGCGTAGTAGGGGAGAGCACTGAAGCTTTCTTT. Amino acid sequence: CASSVVGESTEAFF.